The TCR beta chain described here comes from a study of cytotoxic CD8 clonotypes in ibrutinib-treated CLL. Study overall: Among the samples, the mean was approximately 250,000 productive templates and tens of thousands of productive rearrangements.

Study results and caveats: Clonality went higher at ibrutinib response and then dropped back toward baseline at progression. Public clonotypes, an uncommon group, contracted or remained stable on treatment.

V gave up 7 bases and J gave up 2 bases, with 15 bases separating them. The CDR3 has 13 residues. Germline CDR1 is SQVTM and CDR2 is ANQGSEA. Generated by immunoSEQ multiplex PCR, the TCRdb table keeps only in-frame clones and is missing some. The sample lists tens of thousands of clones, roughly 75% occurring once. Comment on this clone: The antigen remains unidentified.

This specimen consisted of PBMCs, obtained before ibrutinib treatment. V and J are TRBV29-1 and TRBJ2-7; weak D call: TRBD2 (7 bases). The sequence derives from a human donor with chronic lymphocytic leukemia. The CDR3 sequence is CSARGAQTYEQYF. The CDR3 nucleotides read TGCAGCGCCCGGGGGGCTCAGACCTACGAGCAGTACTTC.